Each of the 21 T cell receptor beta chains below was sequenced from the same sample in a study of spatial heterogeneity in lung cancer. Time point noted: sample taken at primary tumor resection. One entry per CDR3 protein, called by TCRdb with MiXCR from the 5' RACE reads. This table holds approximately 44,000 distinct CDR3 sequences, roughly 13% found once. Sequenced material: PBMCs, taken at surgery. The receptors were sampled from a male donor with early-stage non-small cell lung cancer.

J is TRBJ1-5 and V is TRBV15; 7 positions agree with TRBD1. After removal of 7 bases from V and 3 bases from J, the junction contained 6 bases not matched to a gene. Germline V gene data show CDR1 as LNHNV and CDR2 as YYDKDF (reference sequence). The CDR3 runs to 14 residues. CDR3: CATNRQGFNQPQHF. In nucleotides, the CDR3 is TGTGCCACCAATCGACAGGGATTCAATCAGCCCCAGCATTTT. Using reference TRBV15 and TRBJ1-5 for the parts outside the CDR3, the full variable domain is DAMVIQNPRYQVTQFGKPVTLSCSQTLNHNVMYWYQQKSSQAPKLLFHYYDKDFNNEADTPDNFQSRRPNTSFCFLDIRSPGLGDTAMYLCATNRQGFNQPQHFGDGTRLSIL.

In its sample, this clonotype was seen many times. This rearrangement joins TRBV5-1 to TRBJ2-7, with a weak D call TRBD1 (6 bases). CDR1 and CDR2 from the germline V gene are SGHRS and YFSETQ. The CDR3 extends over 15 amino acids. Trimming left V 4 bases short and J 2 bases short, with 16 bases between. The DNA for the CDR3 is TGCGCCAGCAGCCCGCTGGACAGCCGGGCCTACGAGCAGTACTTC. Residues: CASSPLDSRAYEQYF.

A few counts support this clonotype. This chain links TRBV7-9 with TRBJ1-5; 7 bases map to TRBD1. Trimming cost V 4 bases and J 7 bases; bases outside gene matches: 7. From germline, CDR1 is SEHNR and CDR2 FQNEAQ (reference sequence). The CDR3 totals 14 residues. The CDR3 nucleotides read TGTGCCAGCAGCTATGGGACAGTGCTGCAGCCCCAGCATTTT. It translates to CASSYGTVLQPQHF.

This clonotype was observed a few times. This chain links TRBV11-2 with TRBJ2-1, with TRBD2 as a possible D gene (6 bases). V was cut by 6 bases and J by 0 bases, with 12 bases left in between. Germline V gives CDR1 SGHAT, CDR2 FQNNGV. This CDR3 is 15 amino acids long. This CDR3 reads CASRPLASSYNEQFF. The CDR3 nucleotides are TGTGCCAGCAGACCCCTAGCGAGCTCCTACAATGAGCAGTTCTTC.

V is TRBV11-3 and J is TRBJ2-1; 10 bases line up with TRBD1. The CDR3 covers 16 residues. CDR1 and CDR2 from the germline V gene are SGHNT and YENEEA. With 6 bases clipped from V and 0 bases from J, the junction kept 5 bases outside the gene matches. Here the CDR3 reads CASSGDRGSSYNEQFF. CDR3 nucleotides: TGTGCCAGCAGTGGGGACAGGGGAAGCTCCTACAATGAGCAGTTCTTC.

This clonotype was detected only a few times. The chain employs TRBV5-1 and TRBJ2-5; TRBD1 matches 7 bases. Germline trimming cut 0 bases from V and 2 bases from J; bases unmatched to any gene: 4. CDR1 and CDR2 from the germline V gene are SGHRS and YFSETQ. The CDR3 consists of 15 residues. The CDR3 bases are TGCGCCAGCAGCTTGGAGGGACAGAGACAAGAGACCCAGTACTTC. Its protein is CASSLEGQRQETQYF.

The chain uses TRBV2 and TRBJ2-4; D possibly corresponds to TRBD2 (6 bases). The CDR3 covers 12 residues. CDR1 SNHLY and CDR2 FYNNEI come from the germline V gene. V lost 3 bases and J lost 9, with 9 bases in between. In DNA, the CDR3 is TGTGCCAGCAGTGAGGAGGGGCGCATTCAGTACTTC. Its protein product is CASSEEGRIQYF.

This clonotype was detected many times. V usage is TRBV5-6 and J usage is TRBJ1-1, with D possibly matching TRBD1 (6 bases). The CDR3 runs to 14 residues. Trimming cost V 0 bases and J 5 bases, with 11 bases left between them. Looked up from germline, CDR1 is SGHDT and CDR2 is YYEEEE. In DNA form, the CDR3 reads TGTGCCAGCAGCTTGGTGGGGGGCGATACTGAAGCTTTCTTT. This codes for CASSLVGGDTEAFF.

In this sample, this clonotype turned up many times. The chain has TRBV27 and TRBJ2-1, with 8 bases aligning to TRBD1. In germline, CDR1 is MNHEY, CDR2 SMNVEV (reference sequence). After removal of 3 bases from V and 4 bases from J, the junction contained 5 bases not matched to a gene. The CDR3 loop spans 15 amino acids. The CDR3 loop is CASSFVDRAYNEQFF. The CDR3 DNA is TGTGCCAGCAGTTTCGTGGACAGGGCTTACAATGAGCAGTTCTTC.

This clonotype was recorded once. The V call is TRBV5-6, the J call TRBJ2-3; D is undetermined. Trimming pared 0 bases from V and 0 bases from J, leaving 8 bases between. Germline V lookup: CDR1 SGHDT, CDR2 YYEEEE. The CDR3 is 15 residues long. CDR3 amino acids: CASSLARSSTDTQYF. The CDR3 DNA follows: TGTGCCAGCAGCTTGGCCCGGAGCAGCACAGATACGCAGTATTTT.

In this sample, this clonotype turned up a few times. The chain has TRBV12-3 or TRBV12-4 and TRBJ2-2; D may be TRBD1 (6 bases). The CDR3 runs 18 residues. With 1 base removed from V and 4 bases from J, the gap between germline ends came to 19 bases. The CDR3 DNA reads as TGTGCCAGCAGTTTAGTATGGAGAGGTGGACAGCCCACCGGGGAGCTGTTTTTT. It specifies CASSLVWRGGQPTGELFF.

This rearrangement joins TRBV5-4 to TRBJ2-3; D not resolved. CDR1 is SGHNT, CDR2 YYREEE, per germline (reference sequence). The CDR3 is 16 amino acids. Trimming took off 0 bases at V and 4 bases at J, with 15 bases between the two ends. In DNA, the CDR3 is TGTGCCAGCAGCTTGGAGCCGAACCCTCCCTCAGATACGCAGTATTTT. Translation: CASSLEPNPPSDTQYF.

The J gene is TRBJ1-1, the V gene TRBV11-1; TRBD1 aligns across 11 bases. The CDR3 covers 15 residues. The V gene end was trimmed by 7 bases and the J gene end by 5 bases; junction bases not matched to a gene: 9. The V gene's germline CDR1 is SGHAT and CDR2 FQDESV (reference sequence). The CDR3 sequence: CASTPGQGAWTEAFF. For the CDR3, the DNA is TGTGCCAGCACCCCTGGACAGGGGGCATGGACTGAAGCTTTCTTT. Variable domain in full (rest from reference TRBV11-1 and TRBJ1-1): EAEVAQSPRYKITEKSQAVAFWCDPISGHATLYWYRQILGQGPELLVQFQDESVVDDSQLPKDRFSAERLKGVDSTLKIQPAELGDSAMYLCASTPGQGAWTEAFFGQGTRLTVV.

The table lists this clonotype with many counts. This sequence joins TRBV5-6 and TRBJ1-2; TRBD1 is a possible D gene (5 bases). Germline assignment: CDR1 SGHDT and CDR2 YYEEEE. V dropped 4 bases and J dropped 1 base, with 14 bases sitting between them. The CDR3 spans 15 residues. CDR3 sequence (DNA): TGTGCCAGCAGCAACGGGGGATTTCTTAACTATGGCTACACCTTC. Its protein is CASSNGGFLNYGYTF. The full variable domain, with the rest looked up from reference TRBV5-6 and TRBJ1-2, is DAGVTQSPTHLIKTRGQQVTLRCSPKSGHDTVSWYQQALGQGPQFIFQYYEEEERQRGNFPDRFSGHQFPNYSSELNVNALLLGDSALYLCASSNGGFLNYGYTFGSGTRLTVV.

The chain joins TRBV18 to TRBJ1-1, with 7 nucleotides matching TRBD1. J lost 2 bases, V lost 6 bases, and 15 bases had no gene match. The CDR3 covers 17 residues. Germline V gene lookup returns CDR1 KGHSH and CDR2 LQKENI. The CDR3 sequence is CASSPFHATGANTEAFF. For the CDR3, the DNA is TGTGCCAGCTCGCCCTTTCATGCTACAGGGGCAAACACTGAAGCTTTCTTT.

The rearrangement uses TRBV7-3 and TRBJ2-5; 10 nucleotides match TRBD2. Germline V gives CDR1 SGHTA, CDR2 FQGTGA. The CDR3 is 15 amino acids. J lost 5 bases, V lost 6 bases, and 9 bases had no gene match. The CDR3 spells CASSTSGGAAETQYF. Written as DNA, the CDR3 is TGTGCCAGCAGTACCAGCGGGGGGGCCGCGGAGACCCAGTACTTC.

The genes are TRBV12-3 or TRBV12-4 and TRBJ2-7; TRBD1 is a possible D gene (6 bases). Trimming took off 6 bases at V and 6 bases at J, with 18 bases between the two ends. CDR3 length: 14 residues. The CDR3 coding sequence is TGTGCCAGCAGGGGGGCCAGGGAGCGATTCGAGCAGTACTTC. Its protein is CASRGARERFEQYF.

This clonotype was seen a handful of times. The chain couples TRBV27 to TRBJ2-3, with 7 positions matching TRBD2. Germline V gene lookup returns CDR1 MNHEY and CDR2 SMNVEV (reference sequence). This CDR3 is built from 15 residues. The junction had 8 bases not matched to a gene; V was cut back by 2 bases and J by 6 bases. The CDR3 DNA follows: TGTGCCAGCAGTTTACAGCGGGGTACCCTGGATACGCAGTATTTT. The encoded protein is CASSLQRGTLDTQYF.

The chain carries TRBV10-3 and TRBJ2-5; D remains unclear. Trimming removed 7 bases at V and 5 bases at J, with 14 bases between. This CDR3 spans 13 amino acids. Germline V lookup: CDR1 ENHRY, CDR2 SYGVKD. The CDR3 protein is CAIKPSGRETQYF. In nucleotides, the CDR3 is TGTGCCATCAAACCCTCAGGCAGGGAGACCCAGTACTTC.

The table lists this clonotype with a few counts. This chain links TRBV29-1 with TRBJ1-2; D unresolved. CDR3 length: 14 residues. In germline, CDR1 is SQVTM, CDR2 ANQGSEA. V shed 6 bases and J shed 0 bases, with 14 bases lying between them. CDR3 DNA: TGCAGCGTACAGCTACTAGGAGCTAACTATGGCTACACCTTC. Its protein is CSVQLLGANYGYTF.

This clonotype has only one observation. The chain employs TRBV7-2 and TRBJ2-3; no firm D call. Germline CDR1 reads SGHTA; CDR2 reads FQGNSA. V was trimmed by 3 bases and J by 10 bases, leaving 8 bases between them. This CDR3 is built from 11 residues. The CDR3 DNA is TGTGCCAGCAGCTTGCGTTCCGCGCAGTATTTT. It codes for CASSLRSAQYF.